This TCR beta chain appears in the sequencing data of a study of T cell changes during pregnancy in multiple sclerosis. Libraries were prepared by immunoSEQ multiplex PCR; TCRdb keeps only in-frame clonotypes and omits some of them. The data hold about 40,000 clones, with around nine tenths observed a single time. The CDR3 totals 14 residues. V was pared by 5 bases and J by 4 bases, with 12 bases between. The germline CDR1 and CDR2 sequences are LGHNA and YNFKEQ. Sequencing was performed on peripheral blood, taken before pregnancy. The origin of this receptor is a female donor with multiple sclerosis, enrolled in a pregnancy study. V and J are TRBV4-2 and TRBJ2-1, with TRBD1 as a possible D gene (6 bases). As DNA, the CDR3 is TGTGCCAGCAGCACCCGGGACATATACAATGAGCAGTTCTTC. Amino acid sequence: CASSTRDIYNEQFF.